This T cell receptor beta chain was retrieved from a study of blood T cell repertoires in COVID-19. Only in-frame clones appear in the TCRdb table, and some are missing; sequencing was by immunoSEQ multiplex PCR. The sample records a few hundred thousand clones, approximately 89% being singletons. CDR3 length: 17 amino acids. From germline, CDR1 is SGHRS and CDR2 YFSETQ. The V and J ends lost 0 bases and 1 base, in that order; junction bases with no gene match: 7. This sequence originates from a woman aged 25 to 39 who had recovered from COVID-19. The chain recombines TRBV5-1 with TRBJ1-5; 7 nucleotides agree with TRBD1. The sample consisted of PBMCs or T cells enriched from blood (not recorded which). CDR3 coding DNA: TGCGCCAGCAGCTTGGAGGGGGCTCATGGAAGCAATCAGCCCCAGCATTTT. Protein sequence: CASSLEGAHGSNQPQHF.